This TCR beta chain was captured in a study of blood T cells in healthy people across ages. Across the study: Capture by template switching was about one barcoded beta molecule per two T cells. Study-wide results and caveats: There were more naive CD4+ cells and higher diversity in long-lived donors than in aged donors.

It was with a sample-barcoded 5' primer and a J-beta primer mix that a second PCR of roughly 6 to 12 cycles was run. The yield of each sample was at least 2.5 million CDR3-containing paired-end reads. TCRdb called the 5' RACE reads again in MiXCR, with one record for every CDR3 protein. The sample consists of about 1.8 million distinct CDR3 sequences, roughly 49% of them appearing once. Deletions cut 2 bases from V and 8 bases from J, with 4 bases between. Germline CDR1 is MNHNS and CDR2 is SASEGT. CDR3 size: 11 residues. Aged roughly 6 to 90, donors were systemically healthy Caucasians from Russia. Details on this clonotype: The antigen is unknown. Given a much more abundant clone one base away, this may be a read error.

This sequence originates from a woman aged 40 to 55 in good health. The chain has TRBV6-1 and TRBJ2-1; no definite D call. The sequenced sample consisted of blood. The CDR3 DNA sequence: TGTGCCAGCAGTGAAAACGATGAGCAGTTCTTC. It codes for CASSENDEQFF.